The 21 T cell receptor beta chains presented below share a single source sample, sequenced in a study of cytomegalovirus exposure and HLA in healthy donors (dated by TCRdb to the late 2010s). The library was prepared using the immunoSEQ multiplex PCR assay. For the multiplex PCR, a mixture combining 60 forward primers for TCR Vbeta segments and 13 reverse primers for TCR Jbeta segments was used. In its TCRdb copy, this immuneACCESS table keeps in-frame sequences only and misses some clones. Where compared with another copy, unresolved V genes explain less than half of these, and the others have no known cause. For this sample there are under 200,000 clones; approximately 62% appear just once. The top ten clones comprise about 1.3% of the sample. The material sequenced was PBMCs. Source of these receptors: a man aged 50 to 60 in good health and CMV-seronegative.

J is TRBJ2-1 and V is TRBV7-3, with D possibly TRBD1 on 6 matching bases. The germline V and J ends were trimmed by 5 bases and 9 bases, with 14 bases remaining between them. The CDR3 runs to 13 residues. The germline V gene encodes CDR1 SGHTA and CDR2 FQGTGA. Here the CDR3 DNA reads TGTGCCAGCAGCCCAGGGCAGGGGACTGAGCAGTTCTTC. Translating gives CASSPGQGTEQFF.

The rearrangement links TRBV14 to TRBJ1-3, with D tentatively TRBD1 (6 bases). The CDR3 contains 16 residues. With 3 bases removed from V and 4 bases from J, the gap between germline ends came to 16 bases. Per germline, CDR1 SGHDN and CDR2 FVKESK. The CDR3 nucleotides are TGTGCCAGCAGCCACTTATTGGGGGGGCGAGGAAACACCATATATTTT. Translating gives CASSHLLGGRGNTIYF. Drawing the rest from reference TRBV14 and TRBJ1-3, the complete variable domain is EAGVTQFPSHSVIEKGQTVTLRCDPISGHDNLYWYRRVMGKEIKFLLHFVKESKQDESGMPNNRFLAERTGGTYSTLKVQPAELEDSGVYFCASSHLLGGRGNTIYFGEGSWLTVV.

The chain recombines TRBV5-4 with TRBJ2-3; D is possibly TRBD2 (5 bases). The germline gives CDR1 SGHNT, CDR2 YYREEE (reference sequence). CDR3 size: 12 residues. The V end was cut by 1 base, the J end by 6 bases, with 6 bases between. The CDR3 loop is CASSLSGDTQYF. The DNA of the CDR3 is TGTGCCAGCAGCTTGTCGGGGGATACGCAGTATTTT.

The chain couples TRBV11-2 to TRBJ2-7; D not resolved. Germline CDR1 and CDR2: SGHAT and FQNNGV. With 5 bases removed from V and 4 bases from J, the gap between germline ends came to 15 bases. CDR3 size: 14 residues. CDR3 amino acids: CASSLPRHLYEQYF. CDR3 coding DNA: TGTGCCAGCAGCCTCCCCCGACACTTATACGAGCAGTACTTC. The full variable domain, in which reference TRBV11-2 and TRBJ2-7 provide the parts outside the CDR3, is EAGVAQSPRYKIIEKRQSVAFWCNPISGHATLYWYQQILGQGPKLLIQFQNNGVVDDSQLPKDRFSAERLKGVDSTLKIQPAKLEDSAVYLCASSLPRHLYEQYFGPGTRLTVT.

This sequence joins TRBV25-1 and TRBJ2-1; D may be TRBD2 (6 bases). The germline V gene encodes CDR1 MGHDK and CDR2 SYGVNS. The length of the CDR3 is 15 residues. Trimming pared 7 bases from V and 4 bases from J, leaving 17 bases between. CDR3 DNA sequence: TGTGCCAGCATGGGAGGAGGGGCCACTTACAATGAGCAGTTCTTC. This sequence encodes CASMGGGATYNEQFF. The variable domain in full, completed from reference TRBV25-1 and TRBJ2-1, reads EADIYQTPRYLVIGTGKKITLECSQTMGHDKMYWYQQDPGMELHLIHYSYGVNSTEKGDLSSESTVSRIRTEHFPLTLESARPSHTSQYLCASMGGGATYNEQFFGPGTRLTVL.

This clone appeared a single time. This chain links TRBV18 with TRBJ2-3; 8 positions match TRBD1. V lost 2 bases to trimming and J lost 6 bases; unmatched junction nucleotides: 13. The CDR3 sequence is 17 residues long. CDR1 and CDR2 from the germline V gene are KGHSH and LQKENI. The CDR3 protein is CASSPSSGQGAPDTQYF. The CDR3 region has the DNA TGTGCCAGCTCACCATCATCGGGGCAGGGGGCGCCGGATACGCAGTATTTT.

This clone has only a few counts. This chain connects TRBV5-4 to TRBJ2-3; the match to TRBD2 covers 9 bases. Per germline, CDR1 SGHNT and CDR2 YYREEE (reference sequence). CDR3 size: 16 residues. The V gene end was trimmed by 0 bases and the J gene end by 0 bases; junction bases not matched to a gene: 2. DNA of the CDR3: TGTGCCAGCAGCTTGGCTAGCGGGGTTAGCACAGATACGCAGTATTTT. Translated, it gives CASSLASGVSTDTQYF. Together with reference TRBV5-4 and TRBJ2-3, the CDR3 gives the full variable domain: ETGVTQSPTHLIKTRGQQVTLRCSSQSGHNTVSWYQQALGQGPQFIFQYYREEENGRGNFPPRFSGLQFPNYSSELNVNALELDDSALYLCASSLASGVSTDTQYFGPGTRLTVL.

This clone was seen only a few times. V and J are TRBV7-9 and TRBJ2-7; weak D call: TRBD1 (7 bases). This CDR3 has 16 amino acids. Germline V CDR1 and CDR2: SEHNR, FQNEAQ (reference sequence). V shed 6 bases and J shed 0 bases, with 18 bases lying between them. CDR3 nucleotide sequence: TGTGCCAGCAGTTCGAAGGGGGGACAGAGCTCCTACGAGCAGTACTTC. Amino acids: CASSSKGGQSSYEQYF.

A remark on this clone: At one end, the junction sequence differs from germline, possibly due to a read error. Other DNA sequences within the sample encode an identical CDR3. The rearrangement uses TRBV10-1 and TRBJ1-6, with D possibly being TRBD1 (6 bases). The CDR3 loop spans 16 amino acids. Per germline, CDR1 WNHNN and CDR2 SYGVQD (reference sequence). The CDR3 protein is CASSENPTGGNSPLHF. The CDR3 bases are TGCGCCAGCAGTGAGAACCCGACAGGAGGCAATTCCCCCCTCCACTTT.

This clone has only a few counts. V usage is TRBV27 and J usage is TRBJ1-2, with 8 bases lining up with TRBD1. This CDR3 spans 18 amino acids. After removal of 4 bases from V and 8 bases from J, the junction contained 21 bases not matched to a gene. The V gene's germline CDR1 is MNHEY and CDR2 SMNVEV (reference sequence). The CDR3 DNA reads TGTGCCAGCAGTTCCGCCCCGGGCAAGACAGGGGAATTTAAGGGCTACACCTTC. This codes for CASSSAPGKTGEFKGYTF.

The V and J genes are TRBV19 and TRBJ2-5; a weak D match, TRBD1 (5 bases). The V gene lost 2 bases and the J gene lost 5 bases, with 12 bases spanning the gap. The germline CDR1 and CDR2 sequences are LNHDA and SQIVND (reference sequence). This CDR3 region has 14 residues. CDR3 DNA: TGTGCCAGTAGTATATCGACAGCTCGCGAGACCCAGTACTTC. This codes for CASSISTARETQYF.

The CDR3, as DNA: TGTGCCAGCGACCCTGCCAGGGACACTGAAGCTTTCTTT. It yields the protein CASDPARDTEAFF. V and J are TRBV5-8 and TRBJ1-1; tentatively, D is TRBD1 (5 bases). This CDR3 comprises 13 residues. With 7 bases removed from V and 3 bases from J, the gap between germline ends came to 13 bases. CDR1 and CDR2 from the germline V gene are SGHTS and YDEGEE.

The CDR3, as DNA: TGTGCCAGCAGTCTGACTAGCGGGGGAGTGGGCACCGGGGAGCTGTTTTTT. This sequence encodes CASSLTSGGVGTGELFF. V is TRBV6-4 and J is TRBJ2-2; 12 bases fit TRBD2. The CDR3 totals 17 residues. From germline, CDR1 is MRHNA and CDR2 SNTAGT. V lost 5 bases, J lost 4 bases, and 8 bases stayed unmatched.

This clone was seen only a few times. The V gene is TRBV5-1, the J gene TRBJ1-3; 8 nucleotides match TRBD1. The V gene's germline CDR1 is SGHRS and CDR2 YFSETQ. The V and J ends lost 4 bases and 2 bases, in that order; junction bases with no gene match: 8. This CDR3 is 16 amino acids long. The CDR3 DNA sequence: TGCGCCAGCAGCCCGGACCCGACAGGGGCTGGAAACACCATATATTTT. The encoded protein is CASSPDPTGAGNTIYF.

CDR3 bases: TGTGCCAGCAGTTACTCAGGACAGGGTCACACTGAAGCTTTCTTT. It yields the protein CASSYSGQGHTEAFF. The chain employs TRBV6-5 and TRBJ1-1; 8 bases align to TRBD1. CDR1 MNHEY and CDR2 SVGAGI come from the germline V gene. This CDR3 region has 15 residues. V was clipped by 0 bases and J by 3 bases; unmatched bases: 3.

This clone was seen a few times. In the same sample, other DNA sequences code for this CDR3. DNA for the CDR3: TGTGCCAGCAGCCCCGGTTCCGGAAACACCATATATTTT. Translating gives CASSPGSGNTIYF. The gene calls are TRBV5-6 and TRBJ1-3, with D uncertain. The germline V gene has CDR1 SGHDT and CDR2 YYEEEE. The CDR3 has 13 amino acids. With 4 bases removed from V and 4 bases from J, the gap between germline ends came to 9 bases.

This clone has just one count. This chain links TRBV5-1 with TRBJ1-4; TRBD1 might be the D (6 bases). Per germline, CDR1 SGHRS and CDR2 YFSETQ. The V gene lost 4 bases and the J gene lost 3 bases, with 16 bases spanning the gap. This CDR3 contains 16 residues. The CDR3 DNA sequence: TGCGCCAGCAGCCCCCCGGGGGGGGCCTCTAATGAAAAACTGTTTTTT. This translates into CASSPPGGASNEKLFF.

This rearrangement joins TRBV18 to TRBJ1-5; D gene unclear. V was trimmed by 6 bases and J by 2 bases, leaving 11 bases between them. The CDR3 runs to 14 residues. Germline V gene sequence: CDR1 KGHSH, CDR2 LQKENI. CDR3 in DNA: TGTGCCAGCTCCCCGGGTTGGCGCAATCAGCCCCAGCATTTT. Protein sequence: CASSPGWRNQPQHF.

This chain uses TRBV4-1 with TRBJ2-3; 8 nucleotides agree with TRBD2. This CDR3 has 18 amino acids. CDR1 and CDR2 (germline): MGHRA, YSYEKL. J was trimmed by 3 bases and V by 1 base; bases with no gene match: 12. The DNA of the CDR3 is TGCGCCAGCAGCCAAGTCCCAGGAGGTAGCGGGGTAACAGATACGCAGTATTTT. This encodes CASSQVPGGSGVTDTQYF.

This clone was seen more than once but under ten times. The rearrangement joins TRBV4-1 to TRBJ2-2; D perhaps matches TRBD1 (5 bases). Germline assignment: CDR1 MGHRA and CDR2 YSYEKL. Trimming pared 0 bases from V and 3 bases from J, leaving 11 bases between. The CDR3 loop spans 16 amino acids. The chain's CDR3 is CASSQDGQGYTGELFF. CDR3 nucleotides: TGCGCCAGCAGCCAAGACGGCCAGGGCTACACCGGGGAGCTGTTTTTT.

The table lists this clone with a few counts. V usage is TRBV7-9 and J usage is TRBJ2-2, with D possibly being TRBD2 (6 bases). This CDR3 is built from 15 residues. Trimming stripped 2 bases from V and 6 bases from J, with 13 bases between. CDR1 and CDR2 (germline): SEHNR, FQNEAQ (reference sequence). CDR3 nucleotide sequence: TGTGCCAGCAGCTTACTCCCAACTAGCCCCGGGGAGCTGTTTTTT. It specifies CASSLLPTSPGELFF.